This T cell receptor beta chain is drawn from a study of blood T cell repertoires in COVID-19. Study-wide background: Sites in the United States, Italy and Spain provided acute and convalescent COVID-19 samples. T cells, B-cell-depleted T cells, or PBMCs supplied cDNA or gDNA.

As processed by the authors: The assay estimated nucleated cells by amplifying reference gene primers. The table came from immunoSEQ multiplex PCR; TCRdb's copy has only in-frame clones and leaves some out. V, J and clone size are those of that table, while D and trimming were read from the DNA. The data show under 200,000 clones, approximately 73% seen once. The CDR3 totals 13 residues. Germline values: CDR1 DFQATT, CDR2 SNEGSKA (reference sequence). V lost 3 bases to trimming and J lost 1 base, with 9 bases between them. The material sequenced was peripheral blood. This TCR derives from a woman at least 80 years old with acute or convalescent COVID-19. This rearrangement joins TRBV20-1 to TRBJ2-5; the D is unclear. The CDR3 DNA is TGCAGTGCTAGTGGCTACCTCCAAGAGACCCAGTACTTC. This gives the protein CSASGYLQETQYF.